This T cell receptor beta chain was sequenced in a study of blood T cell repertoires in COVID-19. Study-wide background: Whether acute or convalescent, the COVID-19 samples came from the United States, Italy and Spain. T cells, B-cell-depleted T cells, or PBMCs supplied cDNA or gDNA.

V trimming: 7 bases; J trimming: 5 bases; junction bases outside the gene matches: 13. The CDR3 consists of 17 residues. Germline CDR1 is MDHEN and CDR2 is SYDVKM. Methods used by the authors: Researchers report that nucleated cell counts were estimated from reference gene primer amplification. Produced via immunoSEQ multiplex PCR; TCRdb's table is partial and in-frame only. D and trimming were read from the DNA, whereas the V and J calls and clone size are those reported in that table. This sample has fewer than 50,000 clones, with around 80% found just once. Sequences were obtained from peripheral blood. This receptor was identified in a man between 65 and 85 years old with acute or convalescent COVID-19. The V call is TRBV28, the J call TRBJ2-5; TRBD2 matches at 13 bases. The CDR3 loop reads CASNTYWTSGGGETQYF. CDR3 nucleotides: TGTGCCAGCAACACCTATTGGACTAGCGGGGGAGGGGAGACCCAGTACTTC.